Reported below is one T cell receptor (beta chain). Its antigen is unknown. The record originates from a study of CD8 T cells in Susac syndrome. General study points: The study admitted that it had a relatively small number of individuals in its TCR sequencing and HLA analysis.

V shed 3 bases and J shed 0 bases, with 8 bases lying between them. CDR1 and CDR2 (germline): SQVTM, ANQGSEA. This CDR3 is 13 amino acids long. Reverse transcription of roughly 0.5 to 1 ug RNA was carried out with random hexamers. In TCRdb, the immunoSEQ multiplex PCR reads were re-called with MiXCR into one record per CDR3 protein. The top ten hold approximately 0.3% of the sample, which has 120,000 to 150,000 distinct CDR3 sequences, roughly 94% seen once. The receptor comes from a human donor in good health. The rearrangement joins TRBV29-1 to TRBJ1-1; D is unclear. The sequenced material came from CD8+ T cells from PBMCs. The CDR3 DNA reads as TGCAGCGTTGAGAACGGACTGAACACTGAAGCTTTCTTT. Translation gives CSVENGLNTEAFF. Full variable domain (missing parts from reference TRBV29-1 and TRBJ1-1): SAVISQKPSRDICQRGTSLTIQCQVDSQVTMMFWYRQQPGQSLTLIATANQGSEATYESGFVIDKFPISRPNLTFSTLTVSNMSPEDSSIYLCSVENGLNTEAFFGQGTRLTVV.